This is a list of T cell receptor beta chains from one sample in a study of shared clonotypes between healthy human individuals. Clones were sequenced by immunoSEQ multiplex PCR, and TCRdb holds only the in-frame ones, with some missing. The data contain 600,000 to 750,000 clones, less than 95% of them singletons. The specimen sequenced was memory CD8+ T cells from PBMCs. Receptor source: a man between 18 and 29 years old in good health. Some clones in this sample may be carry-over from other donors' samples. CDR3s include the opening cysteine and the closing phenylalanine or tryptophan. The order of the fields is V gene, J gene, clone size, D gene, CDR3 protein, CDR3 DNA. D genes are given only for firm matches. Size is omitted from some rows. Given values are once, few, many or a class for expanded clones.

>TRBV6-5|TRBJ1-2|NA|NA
CASSYSPRDGYTF
TGTGCCAGCAGTTACTCGCCCAGGGACGGCTACACCTTC
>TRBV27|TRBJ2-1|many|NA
CASSTTLWNEQFF
TGTGCCAGCAGCACCACTTTGTGGAATGAGCAGTTCTTC
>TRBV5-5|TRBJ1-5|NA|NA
CASSLWENQPQHF
TGTGCCAGCAGCTTGTGGGAGAATCAGCCCCAGCATTTT
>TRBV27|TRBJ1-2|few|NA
CASSQGGLQGYTF
TGTGCCAGCAGCCAAGGGGGGCTTCAGGGCTACACCTTC
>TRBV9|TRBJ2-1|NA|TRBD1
CASSEGLGTGFSYNEQFF
TGTGCCAGCAGCGAGGGGTTGGGGACAGGGTTCTCCTACAATGAGCAGTTCTTC
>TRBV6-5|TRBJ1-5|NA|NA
CASSQGNQPQHF
TGTGCCAGCAGTCAGGGTAATCAGCCCCAGCATTTT
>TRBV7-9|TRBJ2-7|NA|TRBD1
CASTAGTGSYEQYF
TGTGCCAGCACCGCGGGGACAGGTTCCTACGAGCAGTACTTC
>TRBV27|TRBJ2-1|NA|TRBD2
CASSGLDAYNEQFF
TGTGCCAGCAGTGGACTAGATGCCTACAATGAGCAGTTCTTC
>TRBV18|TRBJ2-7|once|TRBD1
CASSLNDRAGSYEQYF
TGTGCCAGCTCACTTAACGACAGGGCCGGGTCCTACGAGCAGTACTTC
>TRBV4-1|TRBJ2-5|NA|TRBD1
CASSQDRRRGETQYF
TGCGCCAGCAGCCAAGATCGTCGCAGGGGGGAGACCCAGTACTTC
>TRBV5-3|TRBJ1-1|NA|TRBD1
CAISPWTGNTEAFF
TGTGCCATATCCCCATGGACAGGGAACACTGAAGCTTTCTTT
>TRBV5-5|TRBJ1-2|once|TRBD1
CASSLVTGVGYGYTF
TGTGCCAGCAGCTTGGTCACAGGGGTTGGCTATGGCTACACCTTC
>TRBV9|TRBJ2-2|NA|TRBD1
CASSVEGTGIVGELFF
TGTGCCAGCAGCGTAGAGGGGACAGGGATCGTCGGGGAGCTGTTTTTT
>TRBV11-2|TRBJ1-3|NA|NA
CASSLYGVETIYF
TGTGCCAGCAGCTTATACGGGGTAGAGACCATATATTTT
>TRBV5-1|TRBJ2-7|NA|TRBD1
CATHVAGGLTYEQYF
TGCGCCACACATGTGGCAGGGGGCCTAACCTACGAGCAGTACTTC
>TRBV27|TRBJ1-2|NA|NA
CASSELPQGWYTF
TGTGCCAGCAGTGAACTACCCCAGGGTTGGTACACCTTC
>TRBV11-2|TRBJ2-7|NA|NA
CASSASRSYEQYF
TGTGCCAGCAGCGCCAGCCGCTCCTACGAGCAGTACTTC
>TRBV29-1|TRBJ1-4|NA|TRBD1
CSAGQGGKYRF
TGCAGCGCCGGACAGGGCGGGAAGTACCGCTTT
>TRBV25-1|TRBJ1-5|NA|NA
CASTSSGGIRHF
TGTGCCAGCACCTCATCTGGGGGTATCAGGCATTTT
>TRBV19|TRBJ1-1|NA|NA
CASSIDPRGEAFF
TGTGCCAGTAGTATAGATCCCCGGGGTGAAGCTTTCTTT
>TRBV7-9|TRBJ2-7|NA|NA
CASSILTGYEQYF
TGTGCCAGCAGCATCCTAACTGGGTACGAGCAGTACTTC
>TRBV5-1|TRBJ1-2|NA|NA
CASSPDTDKRNYGYTF
TGCGCCAGCAGCCCGGACACCGACAAGCGTAACTATGGCTACACCTTC
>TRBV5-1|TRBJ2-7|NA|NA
CASSLAREDYEQYF
TGCGCCAGCAGCTTGGCCAGGGAGGACTACGAGCAGTACTTC
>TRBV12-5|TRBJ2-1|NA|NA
CASGWRYGEQFF
TGTGCTAGTGGTTGGAGATATGGGGAGCAGTTCTTC
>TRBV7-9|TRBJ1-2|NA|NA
CASKGLRANYGYTF
TGTGCCAGCAAGGGGCTCCGAGCTAACTATGGCTACACCTTC
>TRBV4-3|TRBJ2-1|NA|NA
CASSPGRYVHEQFF
TGCGCCAGTAGCCCAGGCCGGTACGTCCATGAGCAGTTCTTC